What follows is one T cell receptor beta chain and its context. Antigen unknown. This sample is part of a study of long-term antiretroviral therapy in people with HIV. The study's findings and limits: Following ART, diversity rose but still fell short of transplant donor controls.

Germline V gene sequence: CDR1 SGDLS, CDR2 YYNGEE. V was clipped by 2 bases and J by 2 bases; unmatched bases: 7. The CDR3 loop spans 17 amino acids. immunoSEQ v3.0 was run at survey level. Sequenced by immunoSEQ multiplex PCR; TCRdb stores in-frame clones only, minus some. The data hold roughly 42,000 clones, with 86% observed a single time. Sequencing was performed on unsorted PBMCs, taken 1.2 years after starting antiretroviral therapy. The TCR originated in a woman between 45 and 65 years old with HIV. This chain joins TRBV9 and TRBJ2-3; 11 bases are shared with TRBD2. The CDR3 sequence is CASSVPLAGGTTDTQYF. As DNA, the CDR3 is TGTGCCAGCAGCGTCCCCCTAGCGGGGGGTACCACAGATACGCAGTATTTT.